The 30 T cell receptor beta chains below all came from one sample that was sequenced in a study of T cell responses to AZD1222 COVID-19 vaccine. Repertoires were generated with immunoSEQ multiplex PCR, while TCRdb's copy carries only in-frame clones and drops some. The table lists under 170,000 clones, around 90% of them singletons. Sequencing was performed on peripheral blood, taken 28 days after the second AZD1222 dose. Every receptor here comes from an adult who received the AZD1222 COVID-19 vaccine.

The rearrangement links TRBV21-1 to TRBJ2-2; whether TRBD2, the table's D call, matches the DNA was not checked. TRBV21-1 is a listed pseudogene. The CDR3 consists of 17 residues. The CDR3 protein is CASSRLAGGPGVAELFF. The CDR3 nucleotides are TGTGCCAGCAGCAGACTAGCGGGAGGGCCGGGGGTTGCGGAGCTGTTTTTT.

The V call is TRBV28, the J call TRBJ1-2; possible D gene TRBD1, 5 bases. Trimming removed 7 bases at V and 6 bases at J, with 15 bases between. The CDR3 runs to 13 residues. Germline V gives CDR1 MDHEN, CDR2 SYDVKM. The CDR3 region is CASNSGTADGYTF. The CDR3 coding sequence is TGTGCCAGCAACTCGGGGACGGCCGATGGCTACACCTTC.

In DNA, the CDR3 is TGTGCCAGCAGCATCCCCCACCGGGACGTCACCTACGAGCAGTACTTC. Residues: CASSIPHRDVTYEQYF. The chain is built from TRBV21-1 and TRBJ2-7. TRBV21-1 is deemed a pseudogene. CDR3 length: 16 amino acids.

The J gene is TRBJ2-1, the V gene TRBV7-9; TRBD2 matches 10 bases. Trimming cost V 1 base and J 9 bases; bases outside gene matches: 9. From germline, CDR1 is SEHNR and CDR2 FQNEAQ (reference sequence). The CDR3 covers 16 residues. The CDR3 spells CASSLEGLAGALEQFF. The CDR3 DNA follows: TGTGCCAGCAGCTTAGAGGGGCTAGCGGGAGCACTTGAGCAGTTCTTC.

The rearrangement uses TRBV28 and TRBJ2-2; D is uncertain. Germline-derived CDR1 and CDR2 are MDHEN and SYDVKM. V lost 4 bases to trimming and J lost 1 base, with 7 bases between them. The CDR3 is 14 amino acids. CDR3 in DNA: TGTGCCAGCAGTTCTTCAGGGAACACCGGGGAGCTGTTTTTT. This translates into CASSSSGNTGELFF.

This chain joins TRBV5-4 and TRBJ2-3; D unclear. Germline-derived CDR1 and CDR2 are SGHNT and YYREEE (reference sequence). Trimming took 0 bases from V and 0 from J, leaving 14 bases between them. The CDR3 runs 17 residues. The CDR3: CASSLVPAGSSTDTQYF. The CDR3 bases are TGTGCCAGCAGCTTGGTACCAGCCGGCTCTAGCACAGATACGCAGTATTTT.

V usage is TRBV7-8 and J usage is TRBJ2-1; 10 positions match TRBD2. Looked up from germline, CDR1 is SGHVS and CDR2 is FQNEAQ. This CDR3 has 16 amino acids. J was trimmed by 7 bases and V by 4 bases; bases with no gene match: 10. The CDR3 DNA reads TGTGCCAGCAGCTCTCTTGGTACTAGCGGGATTAATGAGCAGTTCTTC. It yields the protein CASSSLGTSGINEQFF. Full variable domain (rest looked up from reference TRBV7-8 and TRBJ2-1): GAGVSQSPRYKVAKRGQDVALRCDPISGHVSLFWYQQALGQGPEFLTYFQNEAQLDKSGLPSDRFFAERPEGSVSTLKIQRTQQEDSAVYLCASSSLGTSGINEQFFGPGTRLTVL.

This chain connects TRBV10-3 to TRBJ1-6, with TRBD1 matching 8 bases. This CDR3 spans 16 amino acids. V gave up 0 bases and J gave up 9 bases; unmatched junction bases: 7. Per germline, CDR1 ENHRY and CDR2 SYGVKD. The CDR3 DNA reads as TGTGCCATCAGTGAGTCGAACCGGGACAGGACTTCACCCCTCCACTTT. As protein: CAISESNRDRTSPLHF.

The V call is TRBV19, the J call TRBJ1-6; D gene unclear. Germline-derived CDR1 and CDR2 are LNHDA and SQIVND (reference sequence). The CDR3 extends over 17 amino acids. V lost 1 base and J 0 bases, leaving 10 bases between the germline ends. The CDR3: CASSIGRPSSYNSPLHF. CDR3 DNA sequence: TGTGCCAGTAGTATAGGCAGGCCGAGCTCCTATAATTCACCCCTCCACTTT.

The J gene is TRBJ1-1, the V gene TRBV18, with D possibly being TRBD1 (6 bases). CDR1 and CDR2 from the germline V gene are KGHSH and LQKENI. V was cut by 1 base and J by 6 bases, with 21 bases left in between. This CDR3 is 17 amino acids long. This CDR3 reads CASSPLDPNRATPEAFF. The DNA of the CDR3 is TGTGCCAGCTCACCACTAGATCCTAACAGGGCGACCCCTGAAGCTTTCTTT.

The CDR3: CASKGRATNEKLFF. The CDR3 region has the DNA TGTGCCAGCAAGGGAAGGGCAACTAATGAAAAACTGTTTTTT. The chain has TRBV14 and TRBJ1-4; D not resolved. Germline V gene lookup returns CDR1 SGHDN and CDR2 FVKESK. CDR3 length: 14 residues. Trimming shortened V by 7 bases and J by 0 bases, and 9 bases separated the two germline ends. The variable domain in full, completed from reference TRBV14 and TRBJ1-4, reads EAGVTQFPSHSVIEKGQTVTLRCDPISGHDNLYWYRRVMGKEIKFLLHFVKESKQDESGMPNNRFLAERTGGTYSTLKVQPAELEDSGVYFCASKGRATNEKLFFGSGTQLSVL.

This chain joins TRBV5-1 and TRBJ1-3; tentatively, D is TRBD1 (5 bases). The germline gives CDR1 SGHRS, CDR2 YFSETQ. With 0 bases removed from V and 6 bases from J, the gap between germline ends came to 10 bases. This CDR3 spans 14 amino acids. In DNA, the CDR3 is TGCGCCAGCAGCTTGGGGGGGAAAGAAAACACCATATATTTT. This translates into CASSLGGKENTIYF. The full variable domain, completed using reference TRBV5-1 and TRBJ1-3, is KAGVTQTPRYLIKTRGQQVTLSCSPISGHRSVSWYQQTPGQGLQFLFEYFSETQRNKGNFPGRFSGRQFSNSRSEMNVSTLELGDSALYLCASSLGGKENTIYFGEGSWLTVV.

The CDR3 DNA is TGTGCCAGTAGTATCGAGACCTGGGGGGACACTGAAGCTTTCTTT. Translating gives CASSIETWGDTEAFF. The V call is TRBV19, the J call TRBJ1-1; a weak D match, TRBD1 (5 bases). V dropped 3 bases and J dropped 3 bases, with 14 bases sitting between them. The CDR3 loop spans 15 amino acids. The V gene's germline CDR1 is LNHDA and CDR2 SQIVND (reference sequence).

The CDR3 DNA sequence: TGTGCCAGCAGCTTAGAGCCGGTTTACAATGAGCAGTTCTTC. Its translation: CASSLEPVYNEQFF. V is TRBV7-8 and J is TRBJ2-1; the D is unclear. V lost 1 base, J lost 4 bases, and 8 bases lay in between. CDR3 length: 14 residues. The germline V gene encodes CDR1 SGHVS and CDR2 FQNEAQ.

The chain recombines TRBV2 with TRBJ2-1; D is possibly TRBD2 (6 bases). CDR1 is SNHLY and CDR2 is FYNNEI in the germline V gene. CDR3 length equals 15 residues. Trimming stripped 6 bases from V and 4 bases from J, with 16 bases between. The CDR3 region has the DNA TGTGCCAGCAGGGCGGGACTGGATGGATACAATGAGCAGTTCTTC. Residues: CASRAGLDGYNEQFF.

V is TRBV18 and J is TRBJ1-5; a possible D gene is TRBD1 (5 bases). The CDR3 is 14 amino acids. The ends were cut back, 3 bases at V and 1 base at J, with 7 bases in the middle. In germline, CDR1 is KGHSH, CDR2 LQKENI. CDR3 nucleotides: TGTGCCAGCTCACCGGGACGGAGCAATCAGCCCCAGCATTTT. It translates to CASSPGRSNQPQHF.

The V and J genes are TRBV19 and TRBJ2-3; perhaps TRBD2 as D (5 bases). In germline, CDR1 is LNHDA, CDR2 SQIVND (reference sequence). Trimming stripped 5 bases from V and 0 bases from J, with 15 bases between. The CDR3 is 16 residues long. The CDR3, as DNA: TGTGCCAGTAGTTACGGCGCGGGCCTAAGCACAGATACGCAGTATTTT. Encoded protein: CASSYGAGLSTDTQYF.

This clone was detected a few times. The DNA of the CDR3 is TGCGCCAGCAGCCAGGGACAGGGGCTCTCTGGAAACACCATATATTTT. Its protein product is CASSQGQGLSGNTIYF. V usage is TRBV5-1 and J usage is TRBJ1-3; TRBD1 matches 10 bases. Germline CDR1 reads SGHRS; CDR2 reads YFSETQ. Germline trimming cut 4 bases from V and 0 bases from J; bases unmatched to any gene: 4. The CDR3 covers 16 residues.

CDR3 nucleotide sequence: TGCGCCAGCGGACCGGGACAGGGGACTGCTGAGCAGTTCTTC. It codes for CASGPGQGTAEQFF. V is TRBV10-1 and J is TRBJ2-1; TRBD1 agrees at 10 bases. V gave up 8 bases and J gave up 9 bases; unmatched junction bases: 10. There are 14 residues in the CDR3. The germline V gene has CDR1 WNHNN and CDR2 SYGVQD (reference sequence).

The rearrangement joins TRBV12-3 or TRBV12-4 to TRBJ1-2; D call uncertain. The CDR3 has 11 amino acids. V lost 8 bases to trimming and J lost 6 bases, with 10 bases between them. The CDR3 loop reads CASWLKHGYTF. CDR3 in DNA: TGTGCCAGCTGGTTGAAACATGGCTACACCTTC.

V gene TRBV4-1 combines with J gene TRBJ2-1, with 13 nucleotides matching TRBD2. V dropped 4 bases and J dropped 8; count of bases not matched to a gene: 5. The CDR3 runs to 15 residues. Germline CDR1 and CDR2: MGHRA and YSYEKL. The CDR3 region has the DNA TGCGCCAGCAGCCCCGGACTAGCGGGAGTTTATGAGCAGTTCTTC. It yields the protein CASSPGLAGVYEQFF.

The chain is built from TRBV27 and TRBJ2-5, with D hard to call. Trimming cost V 5 bases and J 5 bases, with 9 bases left between them. This CDR3 is built from 12 residues. The V gene's germline CDR1 is MNHEY and CDR2 SMNVEV (reference sequence). CDR3 sequence (DNA): TGTGCCAGCAGTCCCCCTTCCGAGACCCAGTACTTC. It codes for CASSPPSETQYF.

The rearrangement links TRBV5-6 to TRBJ1-1; 8 nucleotides agree with TRBD1. The ends lost 1 base at V and 8 bases at J; junction bases unmatched: 4. This CDR3 has 13 amino acids. Germline V gives CDR1 SGHDT, CDR2 YYEEEE. The CDR3 nucleotides are TGTGCCAGCAGCTTGAAGGGACAGGTCGAAGCTTTCTTT. It translates to CASSLKGQVEAFF.

The chain employs TRBV6-2 or TRBV6-3 and TRBJ2-7, with a tentative D call TRBD1 (5 bases). Trimming removed 7 bases at V and 0 bases at J, with 19 bases between. The CDR3 contains 16 residues. Germline lookup yields CDR1 MNHEY and CDR2 SVGEGT. CDR3 bases: TGTGCCAGCACCCCTTTTCGAAGGGGAAGCTCCTACGAGCAGTACTTC. Translation: CASTPFRRGSSYEQYF.

The rearrangement uses TRBV5-1 and TRBJ2-4; D is uncertain. The CDR3 length is 14 residues. Germline V gene lookup returns CDR1 SGHRS and CDR2 YFSETQ. V dropped 4 bases and J dropped 8 bases, with 16 bases sitting between them. The CDR3 loop is CASSTTVVPHIQYF. The DNA of the CDR3 is TGCGCCAGCAGCACGACGGTCGTCCCTCACATTCAGTACTTC.

The chain combines TRBV2 with TRBJ2-1; TRBD1 matches at 8 bases. Per the germline V gene, CDR1 is SNHLY and CDR2 is FYNNEI. V was clipped by 5 bases and J by 8 bases; unmatched bases: 8. This CDR3 is 14 amino acids long. CDR3 sequence (DNA): TGTGCCAGCAGTTTAGACAGGGGAGGCGATGAGCAGTTCTTC. Amino acids: CASSLDRGGDEQFF.

This clone was seen a single time. The chain couples TRBV7-9 to TRBJ2-5; 9 bases are shared with TRBD2. This CDR3 has 14 amino acids. Germline V gene sequence: CDR1 SEHNR, CDR2 FQNEAQ (reference sequence). The V gene end was trimmed by 5 bases and the J gene end by 4 bases; junction bases not matched to a gene: 5. The CDR3 sequence is CASSPTSGTETQYF. Written as DNA, the CDR3 is TGTGCCAGCAGCCCGACTAGCGGAACAGAGACCCAGTACTTC.

The chain couples TRBV18 to TRBJ2-1; 8 positions match TRBD1. Trimming cost V 6 bases and J 3 bases; bases outside gene matches: 16. CDR3 length: 18 amino acids. Germline-derived CDR1 and CDR2 are KGHSH and LQKENI. CDR3 sequence reads: CASSPRTGSYDHYNEQFF. The CDR3 nucleotides are TGTGCCAGCTCCCCGCGGACAGGGAGTTATGACCACTACAATGAGCAGTTCTTC.

The chain joins TRBV30 to TRBJ1-1; D call uncertain. This CDR3 region has 13 residues. V was pared by 4 bases and J by 2 bases, with 11 bases between. Germline loops: CDR1 GTSNPN, CDR2 SVGIG (reference sequence). DNA for the CDR3: TGTGCCTGGAACTTCGACCCAAACACTGAAGCTTTCTTT. This encodes CAWNFDPNTEAFF.

The V call is TRBV27, the J call TRBJ1-2, with TRBD1 identical over 8 bases. Unmatched junction bases numbered 14, after V lost 1 base and J lost 4 bases. Germline V gene data show CDR1 as MNHEY and CDR2 as SMNVEV (reference sequence). The CDR3 has 18 amino acids. The CDR3 DNA follows: TGTGCCAGCAGTTTATTTGGAGTCTCTAACAGGGGGTTCTATGGCTACACCTTC. Its translation is CASSLFGVSNRGFYGYTF.